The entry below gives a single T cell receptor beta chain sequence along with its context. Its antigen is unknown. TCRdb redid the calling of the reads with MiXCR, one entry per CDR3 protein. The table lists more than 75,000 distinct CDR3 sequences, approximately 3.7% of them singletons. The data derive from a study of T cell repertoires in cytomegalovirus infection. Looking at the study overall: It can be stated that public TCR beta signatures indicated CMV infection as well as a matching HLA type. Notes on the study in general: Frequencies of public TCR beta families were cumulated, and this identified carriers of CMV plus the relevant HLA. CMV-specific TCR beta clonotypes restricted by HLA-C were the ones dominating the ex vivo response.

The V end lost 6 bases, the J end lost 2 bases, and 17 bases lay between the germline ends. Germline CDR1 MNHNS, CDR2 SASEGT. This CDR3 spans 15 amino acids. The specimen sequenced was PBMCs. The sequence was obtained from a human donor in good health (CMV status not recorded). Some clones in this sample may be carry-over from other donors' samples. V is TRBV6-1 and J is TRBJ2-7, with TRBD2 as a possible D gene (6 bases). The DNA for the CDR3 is TGTGCCAGCAGCGGAGGGACCCCTCCCCCCTACGAGCAGTACTTC. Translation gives CASSGGTPPPYEQYF.